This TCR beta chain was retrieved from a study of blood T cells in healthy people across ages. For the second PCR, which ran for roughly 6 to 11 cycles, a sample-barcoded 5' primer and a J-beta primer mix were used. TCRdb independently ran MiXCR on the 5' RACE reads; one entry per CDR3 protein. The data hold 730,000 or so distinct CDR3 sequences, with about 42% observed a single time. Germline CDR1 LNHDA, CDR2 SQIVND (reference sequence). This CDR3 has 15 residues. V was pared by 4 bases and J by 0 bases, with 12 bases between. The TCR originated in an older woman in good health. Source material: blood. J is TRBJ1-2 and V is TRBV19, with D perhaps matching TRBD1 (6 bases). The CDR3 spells CASSSAGAANYGYTF. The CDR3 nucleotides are TGTGCCAGTAGTAGTGCAGGGGCGGCTAACTATGGCTACACCTTC.